The text below deals with one T cell receptor (beta chain). The data belong to a study of blood T cell repertoires in COVID-19. Whole-study context: Acute and convalescent COVID-19 specimens originated in the United States, Italy and Spain. PBMCs, B-cell-depleted T cells, or T cells provided the cDNA or gDNA that made up the material.

Source study methods: Amplification of reference gene primers was used by the study to estimate nucleated cell counts. Using immunoSEQ multiplex PCR, the repertoire was profiled, and TCRdb retains in-frame clones only, with some absent. That table gives V, J and clone size, and the DNA gave D and trimming. Found here are 100,000 to 150,000 clones, more than 70% of them singletons; the top ten hold roughly 1.1%. Germline-derived CDR1 and CDR2 are MNHNS and SASEGT. V shed 3 bases, J shed 4 bases, and the junction held 2 bases outside the gene matches. The CDR3 has 13 amino acids. The source of this sequence is a woman of 80 years or more with acute or convalescent COVID-19. Sequencing was done on a sample of peripheral blood. This sequence joins TRBV6-1 and TRBJ1-2, with 7 bases aligning to TRBD1. CDR3 sequence reads: CASSETGFYGYTF. In nucleotides, the CDR3 is TGTGCCAGCAGTGAGACAGGGTTCTATGGCTACACCTTC.